The clone carrying this T cell receptor (beta chain) was found a few times. Its matching antigen is unknown. Overlapping HIV-1 Gag 15-mer peptides at roughly 1 ug per peptide per mL were used. CD40L/CD69 double-negative CD45RO-high memory CD4+ T cells were collected. The data derive from a study of persistence of HIV-infected CD4 T cells. Study conclusions and caveats: Degenerate expanded CDR3beta sequences were enriched among CMV- and Gag-responding cells. Proviral oligoclonality tracked with TCR oligoclonality within the same sorted cells.

This CDR3 spans 15 amino acids. Germline loops: CDR1 SGHRS, CDR2 YFSETQ. The V gene end was trimmed by 2 bases and the J gene end by 4 bases; junction bases not matched to a gene: 5. Sequencing used immunoSEQ version 4 in survey mode. The method was immunoSEQ multiplex PCR; TCRdb's version includes in-frame clones alone and lacks a portion of them. The repertoire consists of approximately 39,000 clones, with about 81% occurring once and the leading ten covering roughly 0.97%. The clonotype comes from an adult with HIV. The donor label of this sample is uncertain. V usage is TRBV5-1 and J usage is TRBJ1-3; 8 bases match TRBD1. Specimen: cultured CD4+ T cells from PBMCs, collected from a patient who received antiretroviral therapy. The CDR3 nucleotides read TGCGCCAGCAGCTTAGACAGGGGACCCGGAAACACCATATATTTT. Translation: CASSLDRGPGNTIYF.